This T cell receptor beta chain is from a study of CD8 T cells in Susac syndrome. The sequenced target, TCR beta, came from blood CD8+ and CD4+ T cells. When the RNA was reverse transcribed, random hexamers were used with an input of about 0.5 to 1 ug. Coverage of TCR beta CDR3 amplification by immunoSEQ multiplex PCR extended to 54 Vbeta and 13 Jbeta. MiXCR, applied by TCRdb to the immunoSEQ multiplex PCR reads, yields one record per CDR3 protein. The data contain about 140,000 distinct CDR3 sequences, approximately 95% of them seen just once; the ten biggest clones take up approximately 0.3%. The sequence was obtained from a human donor in good health. The sequenced sample was CD8+ T cells from PBMCs.

CDR3 sequence: CAWSTPAAGTEAFF. As DNA, the CDR3 is TGTGCCTGGAGTACGCCCGCCGCCGGGACTGAAGCTTTCTTT. V gene TRBV30 combines with J gene TRBJ1-1; no clear D. The germline V and J ends were trimmed by 2 bases and 5 bases, with 15 bases remaining between them. The germline V gene has CDR1 GTSNPN and CDR2 SVGIG (reference sequence). This CDR3 is 14 amino acids long. Full variable domain (missing parts from reference TRBV30 and TRBJ1-1): SQTIHQWPATLVQPVGSPLSLECTVEGTSNPNLYWYRQAAGRGLQLLFYSVGIGQISSEVPQNLSASRPQDRQFILSSKKLLLSDSGFYLCAWSTPAAGTEAFFGQGTRLTVV.